A selection of T cell receptor beta chains follows, all from one sample in a study of cytomegalovirus exposure and HLA in healthy donors. Data came from immunoSEQ multiplex PCR; TCRdb stores just in-frame clones and leaves some out. The sample holds approximately 100,000 clones; 85% are singletons and the top ten take less than 8%. The sample taken for sequencing was PBMCs. The receptors originated from a man aged 35-49 years in good health and CMV-seropositive. CDR3s include the opening cysteine and the closing phenylalanine or tryptophan. D genes are given only for firm matches. The size entry is marked missing in some rows and otherwise reads once, few, many or a size class.

>.|TRBJ2-3|.|TRBV7-3
CASSLNRGTDTQYF
TGTGCCAGCAGCTTGAATAGGGGAACAGATACGCAGTATTTT
>.|TRBJ2-7|.|TRBV7-6
CASSPSWDSPWEQYF
TGTGCCAGCAGCCCCTCTTGGGACTCCCCCTGGGAGCAGTACTTC
>TRBD1|TRBJ2-6|.|TRBV27
CASSLTPGTAFSGANVLTF
TGTGCCAGCAGTCTAACCCCCGGGACAGCGTTCTCTGGGGCCAACGTCCTGACTTTC
>.|TRBJ1-2|.|TRBV21-1
CASSKAGANGYTF
TGTGCCAGCAGCAAAGCTGGGGCGAATGGCTACACCTTC
>.|TRBJ2-7|few|TRBV11-2
CASSLGRDWAFEQYF
TGTGCCAGCAGCTTAGGCAGGGATTGGGCATTCGAGCAGTACTTC
>TRBD2|TRBJ2-7|.|TRBV5-4
CASSLRAGTYEQYF
TGTGCCAGCAGCTTGAGAGCGGGGACCTACGAGCAGTACTTC
>.|TRBJ2-5|.|TRBV2
CASSENYGIKETQYF
TGTGCCAGCAGTGAAAATTACGGTATAAAAGAGACCCAGTACTTC
>TRBD2|TRBJ2-5|.|TRBV14
CASSQVQLAGGPGSVETQYF
TGTGCCAGCAGCCAAGTACAGCTAGCGGGGGGGCCAGGTAGCGTAGAGACCCAGTACTTC
>TRBD1|TRBJ1-5|once|TRBV29-1
CSVGTGDQPQHF
TGCAGCGTAGGGACAGGGGATCAGCCCCAGCATTTT
>.|TRBJ1-1|.|TRBV11-2
CASSRKGRAEAFF
TGTGCCAGCAGCCGGAAGGGGAGGGCTGAAGCTTTCTTT
>TRBD2|TRBJ2-1|.|TRBV11-1
CASSGLAYNEQFF
TGTGCCAGCAGCGGACTAGCGTACAATGAGCAGTTCTTC
>.|TRBJ2-3|.|TRBV19
CASTSYSTDTQYF
TGTGCCAGTACCTCTTATAGCACAGATACGCAGTATTTT
>.|TRBJ2-7|.|TRBV5-1
CASSSGGLGPYEQYF
TGCGCCAGCAGCTCTGGCGGTTTGGGGCCCTACGAGCAGTACTTC
>TRBD1|TRBJ2-5|.|TRBV15
CATRPPGTGQETQYF
TGTGCCACCCGCCCTCCCGGGACAGGACAAGAGACCCAGTACTTC
>TRBD1|TRBJ1-3|once|TRBV9
CASSFTGGSGNTIYF
TGTGCCAGCAGCTTTACAGGGGGATCTGGAAACACCATATATTTT
>TRBD2|TRBJ2-2|.|TRBV6-6
CASSYSTRGGTGELFF
TGTGCCAGCAGTTACTCGACACGGGGGGGCACCGGGGAGCTGTTTTTT
>TRBD1|TRBJ2-7|.|TRBV27
CASSPRDSSYEQYF
TGTGCCAGCAGTCCCCGGGACAGCTCCTACGAGCAGTACTTC
>.|TRBJ2-7|.|TRBV5-4
CASSLSREFSEQYF
TGTGCCAGCAGCTTGAGTAGGGAGTTCAGCGAGCAGTACTTC
>.|TRBJ2-1|.|TRBV5-1
CASSLTERASSYNEQFF
TGCGCCAGCAGCTTGACAGAGCGGGCTAGCTCCTACAATGAGCAGTTCTTC
>TRBD1|TRBJ2-7|.|TRBV6-1
CASRLAGQDLYEQYF
TGTGCCAGCAGGCTGGCGGGACAGGATCTCTACGAGCAGTACTTC
>.|TRBJ2-1|.|TRBV9
CASSVATGVSSYNEQFF
TGTGCCAGCAGCGTAGCTACGGGTGTGAGCTCCTACAATGAGCAGTTCTTC
>TRBD2|TRBJ2-2|.|TRBV7-2
CASSLVLAGTGELFF
TGTGCCAGCAGCTTAGTACTAGCGGGTACCGGGGAGCTGTTTTTT
>TRBD2|TRBJ2-3|.|TRBV6-5
CASSRTSGTDTQYF
TGTGCCAGCAGTAGGACTAGCGGCACAGATACGCAGTATTTT
>TRBD1|TRBJ2-7|.|TRBV2
CASGSDRGHEQYF
TGTGCCAGCGGATCGGACAGGGGACACGAGCAGTACTTC
>TRBD1|TRBJ2-5|once|TRBV7-8
CASSPWTGLQETQYF
TGTGCCAGCAGCCCTTGGACAGGTTTGCAAGAGACCCAGTACTTC
>.|TRBJ2-2|.|TRBV19
CASSIGTKNTGELFF
TGTGCCAGTAGTATAGGGACAAAAAACACCGGGGAGCTGTTTTTT
>.|TRBJ2-7|.|TRBV28
CASSMDSYEQYF
TGTGCCAGCAGCATGGACAGCTACGAGCAGTACTTC
>TRBD1|TRBJ2-2|.|TRBV15
CATSRPTGLKGPNTGELFF
TGTGCCACCAGCAGACCGACAGGGCTTAAAGGACCTAACACCGGGGAGCTGTTTTTT
>TRBD1|TRBJ2-2|.|TRBV6-5
CASSRTGLNTGELFF
TGTGCCAGCAGCCGGACAGGGTTGAACACCGGGGAGCTGTTTTTT
>.|TRBJ1-2|.|TRBV2
CASTILAGVYTF
TGTGCCAGCACGATTCTGGCTGGAGTCTACACCTTC
>.|TRBJ2-7|medium-sized|TRBV5-6
CASSLGGSSYEQYF
TGTGCCAGCAGCTTAGGCGGAAGCTCCTACGAGCAGTACTTC
>.|TRBJ2-3|.|TRBV12-5
CASGLLTGQHTTRTDTQYF
TGTGCTAGTGGTTTGCTCACCGGACAGCACACCACGCGCACAGATACGCAGTATTTT
>TRBD1|TRBJ1-4|once|TRBV2
CASRITQGPNEKLFF
TGTGCCAGCAGGATAACACAGGGGCCTAATGAAAAACTGTTTTTT
>.|TRBJ2-1|.|TRBV5-6
CASTLEGGPYGSEQFF
TGTGCCAGCACCCTCGAGGGAGGCCCCTATGGAAGTGAGCAGTTCTTC
>.|TRBJ2-7|.|TRBV7-8
CASSLARGRNEQYF
TGTGCCAGCAGCTTAGCCAGGGGACGGAACGAGCAGTACTTC
>TRBD1|TRBJ2-2|once|TRBV7-9
CASSFSQGADRGGELFF
TGTGCCAGCAGCTTTTCACAGGGGGCCGATCGTGGCGGGGAGCTGTTTTTT
>TRBD2|TRBJ2-7|.|TRBV6-1
CANPRTRRVYEQYF
TGTGCCAACCCCAGGACTAGGAGAGTCTACGAGCAGTACTTC
>.|TRBJ2-7|.|TRBV1
CTSGRDSSYEQYF
TGCACCAGCGGCCGGGACAGCTCCTACGAGCAGTACTTC
>.|TRBJ2-5|.|TRBV7-6
CASSLEVAAETQYF
TGTGCCAGCAGCTTAGAGGTAGCCGCAGAGACCCAGTACTTC
>TRBD1|TRBJ2-1|.|TRBV11-3
CASSLTGGGSYNEQFF
TGTGCCAGCAGCCTAACAGGGGGCGGGTCCTACAATGAGCAGTTCTTC
>.|TRBJ2-2|.|TRBV5-4
CASSFPSGELFF
TGTGCCAGCAGCTTCCCTTCGGGGGAGCTGTTTTTT
>TRBD2|TRBJ2-5|.|TRBV9
CASSALSGGALETQYF
TGTGCCAGCAGCGCCCTTAGCGGGGGGGCCCTTGAGACCCAGTACTTC
>TRBD2|TRBJ2-1|.|TRBV30
CAWTRGGLGEEQFF
TGTGCCTGGACCCGGGGGGGCCTAGGGGAGGAGCAGTTCTTC
>TRBD1|TRBJ1-2|.|TRBV6-5
CASSAGGRGYTF
TGTGCCAGCAGCGCAGGGGGTCGGGGCTACACCTTC
>TRBD2|TRBJ2-7|.|TRBV5-4
CASSPRTSGSYEQYF
TGTGCCAGCAGCCCTCGGACTAGCGGGAGTTACGAGCAGTACTTC